This passage covers 13 T cell receptor beta chains from one sample sequenced in a study of cytomegalovirus exposure and HLA in healthy donors. Profiled with immunoSEQ multiplex PCR; TCRdb holds only in-frame clones, not every one. The sample includes approximately 270,000 clones, roughly 90% seen only once; the top ten take 12%. Sequenced sample: PBMCs. The source of these receptors is a man aged 18 to 30 in good health and CMV-seropositive.

V is TRBV6-1 and J is TRBJ2-7, with D perhaps TRBD1 or TRBD2 (5 bases each). There are 15 residues in the CDR3. From germline, CDR1 is MNHNS and CDR2 SASEGT. Trimming removed 7 bases at V and 1 base at J, with 17 bases between. CDR3 amino acids: CASTPTTGPSYEQYF. CDR3 DNA: TGTGCCAGCACCCCCACGACGGGACCTTCCTACGAGCAGTACTTC.

The rearrangement joins TRBV27 to TRBJ2-4, with 7 bases aligning to TRBD1. This CDR3 contains 13 residues. Looked up from germline, CDR1 is MNHEY and CDR2 is SMNVEV (reference sequence). With 3 bases clipped from V and 4 bases from J, the junction kept 0 bases outside the gene matches. In DNA form, the CDR3 reads TGTGCCAGCAGTTTGGACAGGAAAAACATTCAGTACTTC. It yields the protein CASSLDRKNIQYF.

This chain connects TRBV12-5 to TRBJ2-7, with D perhaps TRBD1 or TRBD2 (5 bases each). Between the trimmed V and J ends, which lost 1 base and 12 bases, there was a span of 13 bases. The CDR3 totals 12 residues. Germline V lookup: CDR1 LGHNT, CDR2 FRNRAP. CDR3 in DNA: TGTGCTAGTGGTTTGGGGCCGGAGAGGGGGTACTTC. Its protein is CASGLGPERGYF.

This chain uses TRBV15 with TRBJ2-1; 11 bases line up with TRBD2. The length of the CDR3 is 15 residues. Germline CDR1 and CDR2: LNHNV and YYDKDF (reference sequence). The V and J ends lost 3 bases and 8 bases, in that order; junction bases with no gene match: 6. The CDR3 protein is CATSRNLAGGDEQFF. The CDR3 nucleotides read TGTGCCACCAGCAGGAATTTAGCGGGAGGGGATGAGCAGTTCTTC.

The genes are TRBV7-2 and TRBJ1-5, with D possibly being TRBD1 (5 bases). This CDR3 comprises 14 residues. The germline V gene encodes CDR1 SGHTA and CDR2 FQGNSA. Trimming removed 6 bases from V and 0 bases from J, with 9 bases in between. The CDR3 is CASSGGNSNQPQHF. CDR3 bases: TGTGCCAGCAGTGGGGGGAATAGCAATCAGCCCCAGCATTTT.

Here the CDR3 DNA reads TGTGCCTGGAGTGTGACCATCTCGGGTGAAAAACTGTTTTTT. It specifies CAWSVTISGEKLFF. The gene calls are TRBV30 and TRBJ1-4, with D hard to call. This CDR3 spans 14 amino acids. The germline gives CDR1 GTSNPN, CDR2 SVGIG (reference sequence). Trimming removed 0 bases at V and 7 bases at J, with 12 bases between.

The chain employs TRBV27 and TRBJ2-3, with 7 bases identical to TRBD2. Germline V CDR1 and CDR2: MNHEY, SMNVEV (reference sequence). CDR3 length: 16 residues. V shed 0 bases, J shed 4 bases, and the junction held 7 bases outside the gene matches. In nucleotides, the CDR3 is TGTGCCAGCAGTTTATCTGTGACTAGCTTTTCAGATACGCAGTATTTT. It translates to CASSLSVTSFSDTQYF.

The rearrangement joins TRBV6-1 to TRBJ1-5, with D possibly matching TRBD1 (6 bases). V lost 2 bases to trimming and J lost 5 bases, with 13 bases between them. CDR1 MNHNS and CDR2 SASEGT come from the germline V gene. The CDR3 sequence is 15 residues long. CDR3 in amino acids: CASSESGTLDQPQHF. In nucleotides, the CDR3 is TGTGCCAGCAGTGAATCTGGGACACTTGATCAGCCCCAGCATTTT.

The chain has TRBV7-6 and TRBJ1-3; no clear D. V lost 6 bases and J 0 bases, leaving 12 bases between the germline ends. The V gene's germline CDR1 is SGHVS and CDR2 FNYEAQ. The CDR3 sequence is 15 residues long. In DNA, the CDR3 is TGTGCCAGCAGTCTGGACTGGAGCTCTGGAAACACCATATATTTT. Residues: CASSLDWSSGNTIYF. The complete variable domain, with remaining parts taken from reference TRBV7-6 and TRBJ1-3, reads GAGVSQSPRYKVTKRGQDVALRCDPISGHVSLYWYRQALGQGPEFLTYFNYEAQQDKSGLPNDRFSAERPEGSISTLTIQRTEQRDSAMYRCASSLDWSSGNTIYFGEGSWLTVV.

V usage is TRBV7-6 and J usage is TRBJ2-7; possibly TRBD1 for D (5 bases). The germline V gene encodes CDR1 SGHVS and CDR2 FNYEAQ. Trimming left V 1 base short and J 3 bases short, with 13 bases between. This CDR3 is 15 amino acids long. CDR3 loop: CASSLVFTGVYEQYF. CDR3 DNA sequence: TGTGCCAGCAGCTTAGTGTTTACAGGAGTCTACGAGCAGTACTTC.

V usage is TRBV7-2 and J usage is TRBJ2-1; D gene unclear. Germline V gene sequence: CDR1 SGHTA, CDR2 FQGNSA. V was shortened by 6 bases and J by 11 bases, with 11 bases between the two germline ends. The CDR3 covers 11 residues. CDR3 coding DNA: TGTGCCAGCAGTCTAAGCGCGAAGCAGTTCTTC. Translation gives CASSLSAKQFF.

The V gene is TRBV18, the J gene TRBJ2-1; 10 nucleotides line up with TRBD1. This CDR3 spans 14 amino acids. V lost 2 bases to trimming and J lost 8 bases; unmatched junction nucleotides: 3. Per germline, CDR1 KGHSH and CDR2 LQKENI. The CDR3 spells CASSPGTGVHEQFF. DNA of the CDR3: TGTGCCAGCTCACCAGGGACAGGGGTCCATGAGCAGTTCTTC.

This chain's CDR3 is CASSRDRDTDTQYF. The CDR3, as DNA: TGTGCCAGCAGCCGAGACAGGGACACAGATACGCAGTATTTT. The chain joins TRBV4-2 to TRBJ2-3; 7 bases are a match to TRBD1. This CDR3 is built from 14 residues. Losses at the gene ends were 4 bases for V and 2 bases for J; bases not matched to a gene: 3. Germline values: CDR1 LGHNA, CDR2 YNFKEQ.